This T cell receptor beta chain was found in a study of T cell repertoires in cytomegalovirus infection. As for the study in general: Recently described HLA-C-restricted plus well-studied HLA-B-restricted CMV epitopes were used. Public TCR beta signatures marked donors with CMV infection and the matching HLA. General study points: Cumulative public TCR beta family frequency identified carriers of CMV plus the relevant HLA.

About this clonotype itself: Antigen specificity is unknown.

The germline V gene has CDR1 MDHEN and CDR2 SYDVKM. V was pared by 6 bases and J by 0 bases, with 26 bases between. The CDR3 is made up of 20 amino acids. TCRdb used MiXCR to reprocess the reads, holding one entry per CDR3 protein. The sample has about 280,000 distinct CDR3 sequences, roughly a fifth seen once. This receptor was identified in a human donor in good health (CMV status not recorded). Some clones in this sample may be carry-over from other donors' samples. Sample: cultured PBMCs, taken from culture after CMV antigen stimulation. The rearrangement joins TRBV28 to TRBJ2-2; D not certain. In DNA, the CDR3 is TGTGCCAGCAGGGGGTTTAGACGCCAACCTTCGTTCGCGAACACCGGGGAGCTGTTTTTT. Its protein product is CASRGFRRQPSFANTGELFF.